One sample yielded the 5 T cell receptor beta chains listed below, sequenced in a study of control samples from healthy donors and cancer patients. TCRdb keeps only in-frame clones here, not all; method: immunoSEQ multiplex PCR. The data contain about 100,000 clones, approximately 80% of them singletons. The specimen was blood. The receptors here all came from a man aged 30 to 39 in good health.

The V and J genes are TRBV6-5 and TRBJ1-5, with a weak D call TRBD1 (5 bases). Per germline, CDR1 MNHEY and CDR2 SVGAGI. This CDR3 has 14 amino acids. Between the trimmed V and J ends, which lost 6 bases and 7 bases, there was a span of 16 bases. In DNA, the CDR3 is TGTGCCAGCAGACGTGGGGGGGTAGGACAGCCCCAGCATTTT. It codes for CASRRGGVGQPQHF.

The rearrangement links TRBV27 to TRBJ2-7; a weak D match, TRBD1 (5 bases). Germline CDR1 and CDR2: MNHEY and SMNVEV (reference sequence). Trimming took 0 bases from V and 4 from J, leaving 7 bases between them. This CDR3 comprises 13 residues. The CDR3: CASSLSQEYEQYF. DNA of the CDR3: TGTGCCAGCAGTTTATCACAGGAATACGAGCAGTACTTC.

This rearrangement joins TRBV3-1 (or the pseudogene TRBV3-2) to TRBJ1-2; D gene ambiguous. This CDR3 region has 13 residues. The germline gives CDR1 LGHDT, CDR2 YNNKEL (reference sequence). Between the trimmed V and J ends, which lost 2 bases and 7 bases, there was a span of 11 bases. The CDR3 region is CASSQSGGFGYTF. Written as DNA, the CDR3 is TGTGCCAGCAGCCAATCCGGAGGCTTTGGCTACACCTTC.

The V and J genes are TRBV10-3 and TRBJ1-2; D may be TRBD1 (5 bases). Trimming took 7 bases from V and 3 from J, leaving 12 bases between them. Germline values: CDR1 ENHRY, CDR2 SYGVKD. This CDR3 has 13 amino acids. CDR3 DNA sequence: TGTGCCATCATGGGACCTCCGGACTATGGCTACACCTTC. This sequence encodes CAIMGPPDYGYTF.

The rearrangement uses TRBV6-2 or TRBV6-3 and TRBJ2-7, with TRBD1 identical over 9 bases. V lost 5 bases to trimming and J lost 1 base; unmatched junction nucleotides: 3. Germline V gene sequence: CDR1 MNHEY, CDR2 SVGEGT. CDR3 size: 14 residues. For the CDR3, the DNA is TGTGCCAGCAGTCCCGGGACAGGGTCCTACGAGCAGTACTTC. Translation gives CASSPGTGSYEQYF.